This T cell receptor (beta chain) was found in a study of post-analysis software for immune sequencing data. Overall study context: Both relapsing-remitting and secondary progressive multiple sclerosis featured among the disease courses, as did progressive-relapsing multiple sclerosis. Overall study results and limits: Five TRBV segments occurring more often in patients than controls included TRBV5-6, TRBV5-1 and TRBV20-1. Controls showed significantly higher normalized Chao1 diversity than did multiple sclerosis patients.

Tagging with unique molecular identifiers was a feature of the TCR beta cDNA libraries. TCRdb reanalysed the PCR reads using MiXCR and keeps one entry per CDR3 protein. The data show 430,000 or so distinct CDR3 sequences, approximately 39% seen once. Deletions cut 2 bases from V and 5 bases from J, with 11 bases between. Per the germline V gene, CDR1 is SGHRS and CDR2 is YFSETQ. The CDR3 has 14 amino acids. With regard to this clonotype: The antigen is unknown.

V is TRBV5-1 and J is TRBJ2-1; D ambiguous. The TCR comes from a girl aged 2-10 years with multiple sclerosis. Sequenced: blood. The CDR3 bases are TGCGCCAGCAGCTTCTCCGTTGGTAACAATGAGCAGTTCTTC. It yields the protein CASSFSVGNNEQFF.